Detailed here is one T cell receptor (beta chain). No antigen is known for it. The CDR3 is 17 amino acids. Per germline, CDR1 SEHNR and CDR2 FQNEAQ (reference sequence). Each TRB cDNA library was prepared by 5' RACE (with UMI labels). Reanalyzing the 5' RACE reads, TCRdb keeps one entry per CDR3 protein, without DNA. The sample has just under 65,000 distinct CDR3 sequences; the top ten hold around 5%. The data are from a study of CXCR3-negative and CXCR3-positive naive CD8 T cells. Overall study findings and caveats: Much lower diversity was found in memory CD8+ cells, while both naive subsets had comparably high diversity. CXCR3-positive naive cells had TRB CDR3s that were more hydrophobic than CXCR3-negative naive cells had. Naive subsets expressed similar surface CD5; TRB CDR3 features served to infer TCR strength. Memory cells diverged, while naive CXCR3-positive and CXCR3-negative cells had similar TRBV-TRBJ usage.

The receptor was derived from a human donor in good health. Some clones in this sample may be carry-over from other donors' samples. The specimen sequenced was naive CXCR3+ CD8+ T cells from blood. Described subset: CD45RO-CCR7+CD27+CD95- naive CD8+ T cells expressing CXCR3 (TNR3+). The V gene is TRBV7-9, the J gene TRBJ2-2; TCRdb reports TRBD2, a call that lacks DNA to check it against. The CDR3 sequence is CASSYSTSGPNTGELFF.